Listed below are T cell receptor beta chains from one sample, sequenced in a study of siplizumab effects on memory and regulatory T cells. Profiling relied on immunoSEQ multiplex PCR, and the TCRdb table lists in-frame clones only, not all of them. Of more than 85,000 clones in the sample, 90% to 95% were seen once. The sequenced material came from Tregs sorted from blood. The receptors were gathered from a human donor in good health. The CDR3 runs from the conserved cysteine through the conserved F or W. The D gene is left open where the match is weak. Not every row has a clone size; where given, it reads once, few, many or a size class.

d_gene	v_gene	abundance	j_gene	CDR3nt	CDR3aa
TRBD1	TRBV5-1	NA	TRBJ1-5	TGCGCCAGCAGCTTTACAGGGGAGGGACAGCCCCAGCATTTT	CASSFTGEGQPQHF
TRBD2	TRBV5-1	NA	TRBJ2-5	TGCGCCAGCAGCTTAACTCAGCTAGCGGGAGGGCCTGAGACCCAGTACTTC	CASSLTQLAGGPETQYF
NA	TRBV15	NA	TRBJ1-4	TGTGCCACCAGCAGAGGAGGGACTGACAATGAAAAACTGTTTTTT	CATSRGGTDNEKLFF
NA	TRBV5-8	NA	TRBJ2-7	TGTGCCAGCAGCCTCCGGAGCTACGAGCAGTACTTC	CASSLRSYEQYF
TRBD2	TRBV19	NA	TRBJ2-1	TGTGCCAGTAGTATAGAGGTCTTCGGACTAGCGACCTACAATGAGCAGTTCTTC	CASSIEVFGLATYNEQFF
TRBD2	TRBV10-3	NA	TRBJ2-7	TGTGCCACCGAAAAGACGCCGGGCAGGACTAGCTACGAGCAGTACTTC	CATEKTPGRTSYEQYF
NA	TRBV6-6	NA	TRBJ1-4	TGTGCCAGCAGTTACACTCGGGATGAAAAACTGTTTTTT	CASSYTRDEKLFF
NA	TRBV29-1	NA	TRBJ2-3	TGCAGCGTTGACAGGCGGTCAGATACGCAGTATTTT	CSVDRRSDTQYF
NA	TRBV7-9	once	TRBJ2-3	TGTGCCAGCAGTTTAGGGGGCTTCCGGGAGAGGCGGGGCACAGATACGCAGTATTTT	CASSLGGFRERRGTDTQYF
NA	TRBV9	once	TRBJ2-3	TGTGCCAGCAGCGTAGGCGTCAGCACAGATACGCAGTATTTT	CASSVGVSTDTQYF
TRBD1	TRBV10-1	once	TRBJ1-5	TGCGCCAGCAGTGAGACGAGGGGGCGCGATCAGCCCCAGCATTTT	CASSETRGRDQPQHF
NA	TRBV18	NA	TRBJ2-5	TGTGCCAGCTCCCCCATGGGAAGACAAGAGACCCAGTACTTC	CASSPMGRQETQYF
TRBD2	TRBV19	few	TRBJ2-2	TGTGCCAGTAGTAGATTCGGGACTAGCGGGAGGGTGAACACCGGGGAGCTGTTTTTT	CASSRFGTSGRVNTGELFF
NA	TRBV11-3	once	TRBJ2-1	TGTGCCAGCAGCGGGAGGAACAATGAGCAGTTCTTC	CASSGRNNEQFF
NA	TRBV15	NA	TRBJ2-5	TGTGCCACCAGCTCGGTAGGACGGTTGCAAGAGACCCAGTACTTC	CATSSVGRLQETQYF
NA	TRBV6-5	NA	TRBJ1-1	TGTGCCAGCACTACAAGGGCAGGGATCACTGAAGCTTTCTTT	CASTTRAGITEAFF
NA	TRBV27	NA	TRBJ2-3	TGTGCCAGCAGTTTAGTCGTCAGGGGGGCAGATACGCAGTATTTT	CASSLVVRGADTQYF
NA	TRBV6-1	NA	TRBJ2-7	TGTGCCAGCAGGGCGGGCCCTTACGAGCAGTACTTC	CASRAGPYEQYF
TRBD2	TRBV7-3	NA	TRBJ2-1	TGTGCCAGCAGCAGGGGAGGGGTCTACAATGAGCAGTTCTTC	CASSRGGVYNEQFF
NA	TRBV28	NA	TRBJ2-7	TGTGCCAGCAGTTTCTTAGGGGGAGGGACGTCCTACGAGCAGTACTTC	CASSFLGGGTSYEQYF
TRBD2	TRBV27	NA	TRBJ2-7	TGTGCCAGCAGTTTATCGTGGACTAGCGGGAGTCTTCCCTCCTACGAGCAGTACTTC	CASSLSWTSGSLPSYEQYF
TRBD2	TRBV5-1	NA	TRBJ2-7	TGCGCCAGCTCCCTAGCGGGAGGGGAGTACGAGCAGTACTTC	CASSLAGGEYEQYF
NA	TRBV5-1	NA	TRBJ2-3	TGCGCCAGCAGCTCCCAGGGTACCACAGATACGCAGTATTTT	CASSSQGTTDTQYF
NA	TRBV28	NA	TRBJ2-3	TGTGCCAGCAGTTCCCCCAGGGCGGGGCGATTAACAGATACGCAGTATTTT	CASSSPRAGRLTDTQYF
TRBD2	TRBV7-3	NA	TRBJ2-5	TGTGCCAGCAGCCCCTCGCTAGCGGGAAAAGAGACCCAGTACTTC	CASSPSLAGKETQYF
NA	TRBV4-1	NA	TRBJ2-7	TGCGCCAGCAGCCAAGTATTCGGAGGGGGCGGTTACGAGCAGTACTTC	CASSQVFGGGGYEQYF
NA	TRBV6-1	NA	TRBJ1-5	TGTGCCAGCAGGCGGGTTAACAATCAGCCCCAGCATTTT	CASRRVNNQPQHF
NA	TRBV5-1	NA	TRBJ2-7	TGCGCCAGCAGCTTGTGGGGGAGCAAAGTCTACGAGCAGTACTTC	CASSLWGSKVYEQYF
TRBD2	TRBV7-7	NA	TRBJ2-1	TGTGCTAGCAGCTTAGGGCGGTCGGGGGAGGGTGAGCAGTTCTTC	CASSLGRSGEGEQFF
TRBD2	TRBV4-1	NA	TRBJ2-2	TGCGCCAGCAGCCAAGAGCCTGGGACTAGCTTGGACACCGGGGAGCTGTTTTTT	CASSQEPGTSLDTGELFF
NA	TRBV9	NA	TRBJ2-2	TGTGCCAGCAGCGTAGCTGAGGGGTTCGGGGAGCTGTTTTTT	CASSVAEGFGELFF
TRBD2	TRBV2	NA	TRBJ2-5	TGTGCCAGCGCTTGGGAGGGGTACCAAGAGACCCAGTACTTC	CASAWEGYQETQYF
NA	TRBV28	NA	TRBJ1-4	TGTGCCAGCAGTGTCCCCGGGATCCAGAGTGGGGAAAAACTGTTTTTT	CASSVPGIQSGEKLFF
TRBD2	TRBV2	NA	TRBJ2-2	TGTGCCAGCAGTATGACTAGCGGGTCGAACACCGGGGAGCTGTTTTTT	CASSMTSGSNTGELFF
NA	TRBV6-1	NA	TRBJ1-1	TGTGCCAGCAGACTCCCCGGGGGGACTGAAGCTTTCTTT	CASRLPGGTEAFF
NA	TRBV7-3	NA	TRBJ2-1	TGTGCCAGCAGCCCCGGGAGTCACAATGAGCAGTTCTTC	CASSPGSHNEQFF
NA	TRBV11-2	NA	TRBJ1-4	TGTGCCAGCAGCTCCCGGCCCTGGTCAACTAATGAAAAACTGTTTTTT	CASSSRPWSTNEKLFF
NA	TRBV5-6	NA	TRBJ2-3	TGTGCCAGCAGCCGGGTGCCTTGGCGGGCGCACACAGATACGCAGTATTTT	CASSRVPWRAHTDTQYF
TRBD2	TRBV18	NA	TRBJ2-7	TGTGCCAGCTCACCACCGGGGGGGAGCGAGCAGTACTTC	CASSPPGGSEQYF
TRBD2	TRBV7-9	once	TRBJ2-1	TGTGCCAGCAGCCCCTCAGCTCGAGCGGGAGGGAACTACAATGAGCAGTTCTTC	CASSPSARAGGNYNEQFF
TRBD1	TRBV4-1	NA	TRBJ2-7	TGCGCCAGCAGCCAAGACGTAGGGACAGGGCTAAACTACGAGCAGTACTTC	CASSQDVGTGLNYEQYF
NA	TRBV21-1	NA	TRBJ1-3	TGTGCCAGCAGCCTTTGCTCTGGAAACACCATATATTTT	CASSLCSGNTIYF
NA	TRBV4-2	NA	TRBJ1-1	TGTGCCAGCAGCACGGGCCCGACCGGGGGCACTGAAGCTTTCTTT	CASSTGPTGGTEAFF
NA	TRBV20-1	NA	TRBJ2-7	TGCAGTGCTGGGACCCCCTACGAGCAGTACTTC	CSAGTPYEQYF
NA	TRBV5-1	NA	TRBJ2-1	TGCGCCAGCAGCCCAGGACAGAACAATGAGCAGTTCTTC	CASSPGQNNEQFF
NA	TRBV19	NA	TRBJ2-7	TGTGCCAGTAGAGGTAGGGGTGAGGGCGAGCAGTACTTC	CASRGRGEGEQYF
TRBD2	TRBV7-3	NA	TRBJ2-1	TGTGCCAGCAGCGTTGACTCTAGCGGGAGTAAGAATGAGCAGTTCTTC	CASSVDSSGSKNEQFF
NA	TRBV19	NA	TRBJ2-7	TGTGCCAGTAGTAAGTGGAAGGACAGATCCTACGAGCAGTACTTC	CASSKWKDRSYEQYF
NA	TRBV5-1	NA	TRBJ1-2	TGCGCCAGCAGCTTGGCGGCAGGGGCTAACTATGGCTACACCTTC	CASSLAAGANYGYTF
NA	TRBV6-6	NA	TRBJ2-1	TGTGCCAGCCAGTTGGGGGGAAATGAGCAGTTCTTC	CASQLGGNEQFF